These 17 T cell receptor beta chains came from one sample sequenced in a study of OX40 agonist ivuxolimab in advanced cancers. Sequenced by immunoSEQ multiplex PCR; TCRdb stores in-frame clones only, minus some. Of about 98,000 clones in the sample, 85% to 95% are singletons; the top ten hold roughly 0.27%. The sequencing here drew on CD4+ or CD8+ T cells sorted from blood, taken in a trial of the OX40 agonist ivuxolimab. All receptors come from an adult with an advanced solid tumor such as melanoma, head and neck, liver or kidney cancer.

The J gene is TRBJ1-1, the V gene TRBV30; 7 bases line up with TRBD1. Germline V gene data show CDR1 as GTSNPN and CDR2 as SVGIG (reference sequence). The V segment lost 4 bases and the J segment 8 bases; nucleotides outside the gene matches: 16. The CDR3 runs to 15 residues. The CDR3 region has the DNA TGTGCCTGGACCCACCCCGACAGGGCGGTGAAGGAAGCTTTCTTT. Protein product: CAWTHPDRAVKEAFF.

The chain links TRBV14 to TRBJ2-7, with TRBD1 as a possible D gene (6 bases). Germline values: CDR1 SGHDN, CDR2 FVKESK. With 3 bases removed from V and 3 bases from J, the gap between germline ends came to 9 bases. The CDR3 is 13 amino acids. The CDR3 DNA follows: TGTGCCAGCAGCCAGGACAGAAGCTACGAGCAGTACGTC. As protein: CASSQDRSYEQYV.

The CDR3 DNA is TGTGCCAGCAGTTGGGTAACTGGGAACATTCAGTACTTC. Translating gives CASSWVTGNIQYF. The V call is TRBV2, the J call TRBJ2-4; no clear D. V was clipped by 5 bases and J by 7 bases, with 12 bases between them. This CDR3 has 13 residues. Germline V gene lookup returns CDR1 SNHLY and CDR2 FYNNEI.

V is TRBV2 and J is TRBJ1-5; 7 bases are a match to TRBD1. V was pared by 6 bases and J by 4 bases, with 6 bases of the junction left unmatched. The CDR3 covers 14 residues. The germline V gene encodes CDR1 SNHLY and CDR2 FYNNEI. Here the CDR3 reads CASSRDSTNQPQHF. In DNA form, the CDR3 reads TGTGCCAGCAGCCGGGACAGCACTAATCAGCCCCAGCATTTT.

This chain joins TRBV25-1 and TRBJ1-3; TRBD1 might be the D (5 bases). The germline CDR1 and CDR2 sequences are MGHDK and SYGVNS. This CDR3 spans 15 amino acids. V lost 3 bases, J lost 5 bases, and 14 bases lay in between. The CDR3 coding sequence is TGTGCCAGCAGTGACCCGGGGACCCTTCGAAACACCATATATTTT. As protein: CASSDPGTLRNTIYF.

V and J are TRBV28 and TRBJ2-7; D possibly corresponds to TRBD1 (5 bases). Germline CDR1 reads MDHEN; CDR2 reads SYDVKM. The V end was cut by 8 bases, the J end by 2 bases, with 10 bases between. CDR3 length: 12 residues. CDR3 bases: TGTGCCAGCTCCGACAGACCCTACGAGCAGTACTTC. This gives the protein CASSDRPYEQYF.

The chain recombines TRBV10-3 with TRBJ1-5; no firm D call. V was pared by 10 bases and J by 1 base, with 17 bases between. The CDR3 loop spans 15 amino acids. Germline V gives CDR1 ENHRY, CDR2 SYGVKD. CDR3 sequence (DNA): TGTGCCACCGATCAGTTGGGAGGGAGCAATCAGCCCCAGCATTTT. Translation gives CATDQLGGSNQPQHF.

The chain has TRBV2 and TRBJ2-7; the D is unclear. This CDR3 spans 11 amino acids. Looked up from germline, CDR1 is SNHLY and CDR2 is FYNNEI. V lost 0 bases, J lost 6 bases, and 3 bases lay in between. The CDR3 bases are TGTGCCAGCAGTGAAGCGCGCGAGCAGTACGTC. It is translated as CASSEAREQYV.

The V and J genes are TRBV11-3 and TRBJ2-1, with 9 nucleotides matching TRBD2. The CDR3 spans 15 residues. The germline CDR1 and CDR2 sequences are SGHNT and YENEEA. Trimming at V came to 4 bases and at J to 9 bases, leaving 10 bases not matched to a gene. The CDR3 loop reads CASSSSSGTIGEQFF. The DNA for the CDR3 is TGTGCCAGCAGCTCCTCTAGCGGGACAATTGGTGAGCAGTTCTTC.

This chain links TRBV5-1 with TRBJ1-4, with a possible D match to TRBD1 (5 bases). Deletions cut 3 bases from V and 7 bases from J, with 10 bases between. The V gene's germline CDR1 is SGHRS and CDR2 YFSETQ. The CDR3 is made up of 13 amino acids. The CDR3 region is CASSSGTGEKLFF. The CDR3 coding sequence is TGCGCCAGCAGCTCAGGGACCGGTGAAAAACTGTTTTTT.

The gene calls are TRBV29-1 and TRBJ1-1; no definite D call. V dropped 4 bases and J dropped 1 base, with 7 bases sitting between them. The germline CDR1 and CDR2 sequences are SQVTM and ANQGSEA. This CDR3 contains 12 residues. This chain's CDR3 is CSVAQRNTEAFF. CDR3 sequence (DNA): TGCAGCGTTGCGCAGAGGAACACTGAAGCTTTCTTT. The full variable domain, with the rest looked up from reference TRBV29-1 and TRBJ1-1, is SAVISQKPSRDICQRGTSLTIQCQVDSQVTMMFWYRQQPGQSLTLIATANQGSEATYESGFVIDKFPISRPNLTFSTLTVSNMSPEDSSIYLCSVAQRNTEAFFGQGTRLTVV.

The rearrangement links TRBV25-1 to TRBJ1-2; the D gene is possibly TRBD1 (6 bases). V lost 1 base and J 2 bases, leaving 11 bases between the germline ends. Germline V gives CDR1 MGHDK, CDR2 SYGVNS. This CDR3 contains 15 residues. The CDR3 DNA follows: TGTGCCAGCAGTGAATTAGGGGGGCTGAACTATGGCTACACCTTC. Translating gives CASSELGGLNYGYTF.

This clone has only a few counts. The chain combines TRBV30 with TRBJ1-5; D is unresolved. The CDR3 is 12 residues long. Germline lookup yields CDR1 GTSNPN and CDR2 SVGIG (reference sequence). Trimming took 5 bases from V and 3 from J, leaving 8 bases between them. CDR3 DNA sequence: TGTGCCTGGGGTGGCAACAATCAGCCCCAGCATTTT. Its protein product is CAWGGNNQPQHF.

This chain links TRBV5-1 with TRBJ1-5; D remains ambiguous. The CDR3 length is 12 residues. V was shortened by 1 base and J by 7 bases, with 6 bases between the two germline ends. The germline V gene encodes CDR1 SGHRS and CDR2 YFSETQ. The CDR3 sequence is CASSLLGQPQHF. The CDR3 region has the DNA TGCGCCAGCAGCTTGTTGGGGCAGCCCCAGCATTTT.

V usage is TRBV11-2 and J usage is TRBJ2-3; D is undetermined. This CDR3 has 13 residues. Germline V gene lookup returns CDR1 SGHAT and CDR2 FQNNGV. V gave up 4 bases and J gave up 2 bases, with 7 bases separating them. This CDR3 reads CASSSQTTDTQYF. CDR3 coding DNA: TGTGCCAGCAGCTCCCAGACCACAGATACGCAGTATTTT.

The chain has TRBV28 and TRBJ1-5, with D uncertain. CDR3 size: 15 residues. The germline V gene encodes CDR1 MDHEN and CDR2 SYDVKM. V was pared by 5 bases and J by 3 bases, with 14 bases between. CDR3 in amino acids: CASSPPGIYNQPQHF. CDR3 nucleotide sequence: TGTGCCAGCAGTCCCCCCGGGATATACAATCAGCCCCAGCATTTT.

About this clone: The germline gene is not matched at one end of the junction; a read error may be the cause. The same CDR3 also results from other DNA sequences found in this sample. This chain connects TRBV15 to TRBJ1-1, with unresolved D. The germline gives CDR1 LNHNV, CDR2 YYDKDF (reference sequence). The CDR3 loop spans 13 amino acids. CDR3 coding DNA: TGTGCCACCAGCAGGGACCTTAGCGCTGAAGCCTTCTTT. This encodes CATSRDLSAEAFF.